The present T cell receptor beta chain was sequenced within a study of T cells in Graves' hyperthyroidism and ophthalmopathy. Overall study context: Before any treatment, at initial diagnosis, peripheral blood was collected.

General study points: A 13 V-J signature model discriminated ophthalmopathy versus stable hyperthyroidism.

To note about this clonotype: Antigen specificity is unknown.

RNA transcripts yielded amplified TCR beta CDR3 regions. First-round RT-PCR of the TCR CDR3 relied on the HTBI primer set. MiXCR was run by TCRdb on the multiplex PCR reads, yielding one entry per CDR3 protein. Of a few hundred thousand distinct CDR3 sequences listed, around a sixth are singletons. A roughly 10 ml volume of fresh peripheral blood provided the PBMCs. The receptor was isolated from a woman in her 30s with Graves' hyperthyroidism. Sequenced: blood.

The CDR3 coding sequence is TGCAGTGCTAGATCCCGGACTCCCCCCACCGGGGAGCTGTTTTTT. Translating it yields CSARSRTPPTGELFF. The chain links TRBV20-1 to TRBJ2-2; a weak D match, TRBD2 (5 bases). V lost 2 bases to trimming and J lost 4 bases, with 14 bases between them. The CDR3 is 15 amino acids. CDR1 is DFQATT and CDR2 is SNEGSKA in the germline V gene (reference sequence).